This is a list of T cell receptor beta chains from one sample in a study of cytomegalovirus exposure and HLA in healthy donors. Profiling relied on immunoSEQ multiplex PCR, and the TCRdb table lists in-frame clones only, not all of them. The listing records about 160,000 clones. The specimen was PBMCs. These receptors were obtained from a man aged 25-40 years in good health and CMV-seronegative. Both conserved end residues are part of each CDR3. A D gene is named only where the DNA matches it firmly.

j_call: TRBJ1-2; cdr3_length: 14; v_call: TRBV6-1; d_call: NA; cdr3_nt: TGTGCCAGCACCATGGACAGAATCGTCTATGGCTACACCTTC; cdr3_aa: CASTMDRIVYGYTF
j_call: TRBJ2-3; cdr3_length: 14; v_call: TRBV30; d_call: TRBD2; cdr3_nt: TGTGCCTGGATCGGGCTAGCGGGAGCAGATACGCAGTATTTT; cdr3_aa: CAWIGLAGADTQYF
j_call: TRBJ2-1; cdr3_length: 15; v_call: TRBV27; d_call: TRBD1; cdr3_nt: TGTGCCAGCACCCCGGGACAGGTTTTTTTTAATGAGCAGTTCTTC; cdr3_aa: CASTPGQVFFNEQFF
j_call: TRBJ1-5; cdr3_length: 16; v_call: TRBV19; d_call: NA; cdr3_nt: TGTGCCAGTAGTATAGTAGCGGACGGCGCCAATCAGCCCCAGCATTTT; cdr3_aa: CASSIVADGANQPQHF
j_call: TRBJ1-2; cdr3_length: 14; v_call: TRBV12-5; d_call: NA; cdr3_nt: TGTGCTAGTGGTTTGCCGATCCGGGACTCTGGCTACACCTTC; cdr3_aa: CASGLPIRDSGYTF
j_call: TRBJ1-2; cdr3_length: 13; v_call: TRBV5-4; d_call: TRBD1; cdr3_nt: TGTGCCAGCAGGAAACAGGGGGACTATGGCTACACCTTC; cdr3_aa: CASRKQGDYGYTF
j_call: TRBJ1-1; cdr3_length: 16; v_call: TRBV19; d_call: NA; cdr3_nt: TGTGCCAGTAGTATCAGGGTCGGGCAGCGTGGCATGGGGGCTTTCTTT; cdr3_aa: CASSIRVGQRGMGAFF
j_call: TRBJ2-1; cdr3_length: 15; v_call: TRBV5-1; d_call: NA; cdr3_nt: TGCGCCAGCAGCTTACAGGAGGGGGGGGGCAATGAGCAGTTCTTC; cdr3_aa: CASSLQEGGGNEQFF
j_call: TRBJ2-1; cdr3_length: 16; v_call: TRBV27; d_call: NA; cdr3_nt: TGTGCCAGCAGCACCTACGGTGGAAGGCGGTACAATGAGCAGTTCTTC; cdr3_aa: CASSTYGGRRYNEQFF
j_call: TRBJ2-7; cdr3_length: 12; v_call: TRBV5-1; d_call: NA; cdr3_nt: TGCGCCAGCAGCGAGGAGGGATACGAGCAGTACTTC; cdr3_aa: CASSEEGYEQYF
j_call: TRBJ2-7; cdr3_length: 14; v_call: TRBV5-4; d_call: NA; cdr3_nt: TGTGCCAGCAGCTTGGCTAGCGATAGGTACGAGCAGTACTTC; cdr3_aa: CASSLASDRYEQYF
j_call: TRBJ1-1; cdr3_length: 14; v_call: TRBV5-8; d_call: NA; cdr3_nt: TGTGCCAGCAGCTTGGCCCCGGGGATCACTGAAGCTTTCTTT; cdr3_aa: CASSLAPGITEAFF
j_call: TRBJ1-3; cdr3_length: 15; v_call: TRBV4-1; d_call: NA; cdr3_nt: TGCGCCAGCAGCCAAGGGAGGGGACCTGGAAACACCATATATTTT; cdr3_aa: CASSQGRGPGNTIYF
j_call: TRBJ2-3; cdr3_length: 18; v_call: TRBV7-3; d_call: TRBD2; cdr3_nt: TGTGCCAGCAGCTTTGTGCCGAAGGGACTAGCGGGAACGGATACGCAGTATTTT; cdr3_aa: CASSFVPKGLAGTDTQYF
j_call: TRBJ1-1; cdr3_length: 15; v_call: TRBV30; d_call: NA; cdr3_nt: TGTGCCTGGATCGTATACAGGGATGGGAACACTGAAGCTTTCTTT; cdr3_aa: CAWIVYRDGNTEAFF
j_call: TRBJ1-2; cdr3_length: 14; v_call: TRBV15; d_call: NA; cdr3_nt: TGTGCCACCAGCCCGCGGGCCCTTCCGGGGGGCTACACCTTC; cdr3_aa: CATSPRALPGGYTF
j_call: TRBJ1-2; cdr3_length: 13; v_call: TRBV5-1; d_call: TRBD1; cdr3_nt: TGCGCCAGCAGCCGGGACAGAGTCTCTGGCTACACCTTC; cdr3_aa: CASSRDRVSGYTF
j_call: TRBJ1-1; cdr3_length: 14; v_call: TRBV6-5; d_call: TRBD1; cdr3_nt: TGTGCCAGCAGTCCAGGGGACAGGGTGGTTGAAGCTTTCTTT; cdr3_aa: CASSPGDRVVEAFF
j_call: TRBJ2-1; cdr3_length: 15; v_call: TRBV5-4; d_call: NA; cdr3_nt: TGTGCCAGCAGCTTCCAGCGGCACTCCTACAATGAGCAGTTCTTC; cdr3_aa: CASSFQRHSYNEQFF
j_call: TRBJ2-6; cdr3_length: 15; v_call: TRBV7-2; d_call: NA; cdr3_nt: TGTGCCAGCAGCTTAGGTCTCTCTGGGGCCAACGTCCTGACTTTC; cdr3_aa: CASSLGLSGANVLTF
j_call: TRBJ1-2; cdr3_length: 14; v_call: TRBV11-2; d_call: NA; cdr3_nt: TGTGCCAGCAGCTTAAGTGCCGCACAGGCGGGCTACACCTTC; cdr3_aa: CASSLSAAQAGYTF
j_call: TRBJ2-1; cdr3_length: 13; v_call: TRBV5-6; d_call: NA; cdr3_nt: TGTGCCAGCAGCTTGGGGCGGGACAATGAGCAGTTCTTC; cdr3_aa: CASSLGRDNEQFF
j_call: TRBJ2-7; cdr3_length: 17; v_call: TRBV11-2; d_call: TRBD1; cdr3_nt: TGTGCCAGCAGCTTAGATGCTCCGGGACAGGGGATATACGAGCAGTACTTC; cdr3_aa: CASSLDAPGQGIYEQYF
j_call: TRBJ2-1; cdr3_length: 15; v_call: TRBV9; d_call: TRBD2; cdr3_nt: TGTGCCAGCAGCGTAGAAGGACTAGCGGGAAACGAGCAGTTCTTC; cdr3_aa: CASSVEGLAGNEQFF
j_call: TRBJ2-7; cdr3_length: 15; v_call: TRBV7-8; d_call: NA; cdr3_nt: TGTGCCAGCAGCCAAAGCCTGACAGGCTCCTACGAGCAGTACTTC; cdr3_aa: CASSQSLTGSYEQYF
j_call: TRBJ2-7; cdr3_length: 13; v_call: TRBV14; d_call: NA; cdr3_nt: TGTGCCAGCAGCCCGCGGAGCTCCTACGAGCAGTACTTC; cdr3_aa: CASSPRSSYEQYF
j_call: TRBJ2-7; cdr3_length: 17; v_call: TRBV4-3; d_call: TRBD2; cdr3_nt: TGCGCCAGCAGCCAAGCCGGACTAGCGGGGACAGCCTACGAGCAGTACTTC; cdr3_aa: CASSQAGLAGTAYEQYF
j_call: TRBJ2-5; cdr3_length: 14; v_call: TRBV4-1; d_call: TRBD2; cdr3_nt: TGCGCCAGCAGCCCACTAGCGGGAGATGAGACCCAGTACTTC; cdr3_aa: CASSPLAGDETQYF
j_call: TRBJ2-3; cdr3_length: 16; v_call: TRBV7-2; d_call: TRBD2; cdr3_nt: TGTGCCAGCAGCTTAGCAGCGGGACCAAGCACAGATACGCAGTATTTT; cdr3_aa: CASSLAAGPSTDTQYF
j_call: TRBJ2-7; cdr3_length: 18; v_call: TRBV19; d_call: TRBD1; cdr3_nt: TGTGCCAGTAGTATTTTCGCGTTAGGACAGGGATTCTCCTACGAGCAGTACTTC; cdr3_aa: CASSIFALGQGFSYEQYF
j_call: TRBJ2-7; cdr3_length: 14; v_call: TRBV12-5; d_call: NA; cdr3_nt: TGTGCTAGTGGTCCTTTTGGATGGGCTGGGGAGCAGTACTTC; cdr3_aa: CASGPFGWAGEQYF
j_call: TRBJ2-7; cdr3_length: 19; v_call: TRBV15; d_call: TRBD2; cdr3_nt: TGTGCCACCAGCAGGGGAGACGGACTAGCGGACCGGAGCTCCTACGAGCAGTACTTC; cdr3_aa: CATSRGDGLADRSSYEQYF
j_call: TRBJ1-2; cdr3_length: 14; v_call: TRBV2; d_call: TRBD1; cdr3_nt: TGTGCCAGCAGACGACAGGGATCCGACTATGGCTACACCTTC; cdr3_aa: CASRRQGSDYGYTF
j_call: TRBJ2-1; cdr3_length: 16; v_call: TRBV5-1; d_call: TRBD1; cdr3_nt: TGCGCCAGCAGCCCGGACAGGTTGGGCTCCTACAATGAGCAGTTCTTC; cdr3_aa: CASSPDRLGSYNEQFF
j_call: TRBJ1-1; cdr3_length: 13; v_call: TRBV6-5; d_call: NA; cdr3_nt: TGTGCCAGCAGTTACTACGACAGCCGTGAAGCTTTCTTT; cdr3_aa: CASSYYDSREAFF
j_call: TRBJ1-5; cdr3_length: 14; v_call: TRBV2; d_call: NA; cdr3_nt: TGTGCCAGCAGCGTTGAGCGAGGCAATCAGCCCCAGCATTTT; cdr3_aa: CASSVERGNQPQHF
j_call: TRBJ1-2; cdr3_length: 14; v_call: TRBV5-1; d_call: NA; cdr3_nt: TGTGCCAGCAGCCCTGAGGTCGCTAACTATGGCTACACCTTC; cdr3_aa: CASSPEVANYGYTF
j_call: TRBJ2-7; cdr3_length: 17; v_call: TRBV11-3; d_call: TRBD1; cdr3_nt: TGTGCCAGCAGCCGGGGACAGGGGAACGGTTTAGGGGGCGAGCAGTACTTC; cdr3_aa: CASSRGQGNGLGGEQYF
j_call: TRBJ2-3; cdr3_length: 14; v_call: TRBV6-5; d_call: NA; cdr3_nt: TGTGCCAGCAGTAGGGCAGGGAGCACAGATACGCAGTATTTT; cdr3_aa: CASSRAGSTDTQYF
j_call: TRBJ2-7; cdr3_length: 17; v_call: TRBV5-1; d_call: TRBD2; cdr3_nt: TGCGCCAGCAGCTTGGGAGGGCTAGCGGATCCCCCCTACGAGCAGTACTTC; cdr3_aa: CASSLGGLADPPYEQYF
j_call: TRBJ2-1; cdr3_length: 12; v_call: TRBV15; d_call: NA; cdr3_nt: TGTGCCACCAGCAGAGATGTCCTTGAGCAGTTCTTC; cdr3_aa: CATSRDVLEQFF
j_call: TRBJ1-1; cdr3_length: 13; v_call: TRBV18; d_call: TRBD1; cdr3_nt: TGTGCCAGCTCACCACTGGGACAGTTAGAAGCTTTCTTT; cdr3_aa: CASSPLGQLEAFF
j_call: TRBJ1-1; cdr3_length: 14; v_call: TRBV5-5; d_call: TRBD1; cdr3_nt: TGTGCCAGCAGCAAGACAGGGTTGAACACTGAAGCTTTCTTT; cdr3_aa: CASSKTGLNTEAFF
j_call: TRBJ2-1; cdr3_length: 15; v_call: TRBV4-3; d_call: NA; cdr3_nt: TGCGCCAGCAGTTCAGGGGCGGACGCAAGGAATGAGCAGTTCTTC; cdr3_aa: CASSSGADARNEQFF
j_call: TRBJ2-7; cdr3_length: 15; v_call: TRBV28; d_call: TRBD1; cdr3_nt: TGTGCCAGCAGTTTATTGAGACAGGGTCCCATCAGGCAGTACTTC; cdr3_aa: CASSLLRQGPIRQYF
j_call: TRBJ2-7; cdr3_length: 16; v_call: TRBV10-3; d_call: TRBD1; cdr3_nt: TGTGCCATCAGTGACCGCAGGGGGCGCGAGTCCTACGAGCAGTACTTC; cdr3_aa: CAISDRRGRESYEQYF
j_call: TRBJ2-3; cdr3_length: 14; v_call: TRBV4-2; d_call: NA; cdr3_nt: TGTGCCAGCAGCCATCTCGACACCTCAGATACGCAGTATTTT; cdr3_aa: CASSHLDTSDTQYF
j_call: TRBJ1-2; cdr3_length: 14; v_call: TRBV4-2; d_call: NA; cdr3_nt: TGTGCCAGCAGCTTTACAGGGTCTAACTATGGCTACACCTTC; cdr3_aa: CASSFTGSNYGYTF
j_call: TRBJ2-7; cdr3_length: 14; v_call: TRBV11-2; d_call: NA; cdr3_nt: TGTGCCAGCAGCCCCAGGGTTACTTCCTACGAGCAGTACTTC; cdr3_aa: CASSPRVTSYEQYF
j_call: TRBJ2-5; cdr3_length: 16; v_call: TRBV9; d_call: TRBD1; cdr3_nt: TGTGCCAGCAGCGTAGGGGGACAGGGGGCAGGAGAGACCCAGTACTTC; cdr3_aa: CASSVGGQGAGETQYF
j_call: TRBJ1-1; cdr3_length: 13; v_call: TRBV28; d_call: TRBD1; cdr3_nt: TGTGCCAGCAGTCGACCGGACAGGGCTGAAGCTTTCTTT; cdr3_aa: CASSRPDRAEAFF
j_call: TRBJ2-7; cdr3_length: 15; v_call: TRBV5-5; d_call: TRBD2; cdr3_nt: TGTGCCAGCAGCGGATTACTAGCGGGAGGGAACGAGCAGTACTTC; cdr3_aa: CASSGLLAGGNEQYF
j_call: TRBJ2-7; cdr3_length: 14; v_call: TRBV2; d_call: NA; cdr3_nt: TGTGCCAGCAGTGAAAATATTCAGGGCTCCGAGCAGTACTTC; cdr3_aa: CASSENIQGSEQYF
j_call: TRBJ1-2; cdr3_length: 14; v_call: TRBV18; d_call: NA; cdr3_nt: TGTGCCAGCTGGGAGGGATCTTCTAACTATGGCTACACCTTC; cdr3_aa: CASWEGSSNYGYTF
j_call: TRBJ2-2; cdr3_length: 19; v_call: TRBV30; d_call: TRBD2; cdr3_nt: TGTGCCTGGAGCGAAACCGGACTAGCGGGAGGGTCGGGCACCGGGGAGCTGTTTTTT; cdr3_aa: CAWSETGLAGGSGTGELFF